This TCR beta chain was captured by sequencing in a study of OX40 agonist ivuxolimab in advanced cancers. Turning to the study itself: Patients were treated with ivuxolimab, an agonistic anti-OX40 (CD134) antibody. Checkpoint inhibitors had been given previously to about 38% of patients.

Profiled with immunoSEQ multiplex PCR; TCRdb holds only in-frame clones, not every one. The sample has some 68,000 clones, 65% to 90% seen once. For this clone: The target antigen is unknown.

Looked up from germline, CDR1 is SGHRS and CDR2 is YFSETQ. V shed 10 bases and J shed 8 bases, with 18 bases lying between them. This CDR3 contains 13 residues. Regarding the study as a whole: Some of the lowest clonal expansion was seen in partial responders at 0.1-3.0 mg/kg. Some patients who did not respond also had low normalized T-cell clonal expansion.

The receptor was isolated from an adult with an advanced solid tumor such as melanoma, head and neck, liver or kidney cancer. Source: CD4+ or CD8+ T cells sorted from blood, taken in a trial of the OX40 agonist ivuxolimab. The V and J genes are TRBV5-1 and TRBJ1-4; no definite D call. CDR3 amino acids: CACSRASREKLFF. The CDR3, as DNA: TGCGCCTGTTCGAGGGCGTCTCGGGAAAAACTGTTTTTT.